The text below deals with one T cell receptor (beta chain). The antigen remains unidentified. Profiling relied on immunoSEQ multiplex PCR, and the TCRdb table lists in-frame clones only, not all of them. Counted here are about 110,000 clones, 85% to 95% occurring once; the ten biggest clones make up about 7.8%. These data come from a study of T cell responses to AZD1222 COVID-19 vaccine. Study in general: Second doses that came at about 4 or about 12 weeks were put together.

The CDR3 sequence is 17 residues long. The germline CDR1 and CDR2 sequences are SGDLS and YYNGEE. Losses at the gene ends were 0 bases for V and 6 bases for J; bases not matched to a gene: 7. Study-level results: Just 5 to 7 AZD1222 recipients tested seropositive at baseline. Reports say nearly half of spike-specific TCRs go after unmutated variant regions. White British donors predominated, females outnumbered males, and clonal diversity was possibly underestimated.

This TCR derives from an adult in good health. The sample was peripheral blood, taken on day 0 of AZD1222 vaccination. This rearrangement joins TRBV9 to TRBJ2-3, with 13 bases that match TRBD2. Here the CDR3 DNA reads TGTGCCAGCAGCGTAGGGACTAGCGGGGGCCCCCGGGATACGCAGTATTTT. This sequence encodes CASSVGTSGGPRDTQYF.